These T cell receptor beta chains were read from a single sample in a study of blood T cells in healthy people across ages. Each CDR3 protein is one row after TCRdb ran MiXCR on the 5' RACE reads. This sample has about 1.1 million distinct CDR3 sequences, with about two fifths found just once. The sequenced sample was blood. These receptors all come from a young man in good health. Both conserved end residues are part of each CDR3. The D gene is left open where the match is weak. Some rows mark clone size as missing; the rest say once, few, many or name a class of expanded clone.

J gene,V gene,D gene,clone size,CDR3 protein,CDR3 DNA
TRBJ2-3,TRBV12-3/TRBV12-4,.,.,CASSFGVAGDAQYF,TGTGCCAGCAGTTTCGGGGTGGCCGGAGATGCGCAGTATTTT
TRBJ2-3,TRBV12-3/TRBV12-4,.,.,CASSFDRGLRTDTQYF,TGTGCCAGCAGTTTCGACCGGGGGTTAAGAACAGATACGCAGTATTTT
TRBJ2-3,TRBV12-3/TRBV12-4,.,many,CASSPQGTLSTDTQYF,TGTGCCAGCAGTCCTCAGGGGACCCTGAGCACAGATACGCAGTATTTT
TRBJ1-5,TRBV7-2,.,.,CASSLSGSLFASTQHF,TGTGCCAGCAGCTTATCCGGCAGCCTCTTCGCCTCGACCCAGCATTTT
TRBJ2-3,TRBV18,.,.,CASSPALDGTDTQYF,TGTGCCAGCTCACCAGCACTCGATGGCACAGATACGCAGTATTTT
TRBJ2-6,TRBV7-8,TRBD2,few,CASSLAPLGGTEANVLTF,TGTGCCAGCAGCTTAGCGCCCTTGGGGGGGACTGAGGCCAACGTCCTGACTTTC
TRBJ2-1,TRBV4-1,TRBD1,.,CASSQETTGNYNEQFF,TGCGCCAGCAGCCAAGAAACGACAGGGAACTACAATGAGCAGTTCTTC
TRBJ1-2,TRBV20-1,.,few,CSARDLRALGGYTF,TGCAGTGCTAGAGATCTGAGGGCTTTGGGCGGCTACACCTTC
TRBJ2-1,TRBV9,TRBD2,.,CASSVEAGLAVWDEQFF,TGTGCCAGCAGCGTAGAGGCCGGACTAGCGGTTTGGGATGAGCAGTTCTTC
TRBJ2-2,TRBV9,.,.,CASSVGTSNNGELFF,TGTGCCAGCAGCGTTGGGACATCGAACAACGGGGAGCTGTTTTTT
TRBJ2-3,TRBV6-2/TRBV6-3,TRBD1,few,CASSYLDRAGDTQYF,TGTGCCAGCAGTTACCTCGACAGGGCCGGAGATACGCAGTATTTT
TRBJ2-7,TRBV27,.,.,CASSPQIGQSYEQYF,TGTGCCAGCAGTCCGCAAATCGGACAGTCCTACGAGCAGTACTTC
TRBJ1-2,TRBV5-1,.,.,CASSLNKHYGYTF,TGCGCCAGCAGCTTAAATAAGCACTATGGCTACACCTTC
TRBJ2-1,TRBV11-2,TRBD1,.,CASSSGTVSEQFF,TGTGCCAGCAGCTCCGGGACAGTAAGTGAGCAGTTCTTC
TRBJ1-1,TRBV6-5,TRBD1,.,CASRGGDRPRPTEAFF,TGTGCCAGCAGGGGGGGGGACAGGCCGCGACCGACTGAAGCTTTCTTT